These T cell receptor beta chains were read from a single sample in a study of CD8+ T cells in alopecia areata. Using immunoSEQ multiplex PCR, the repertoire was profiled, and TCRdb retains in-frame clones only, with some absent. The sample consists of about 150,000 clones, approximately 45% of them appearing once. Source material: CD4+ T cells sorted from blood. These receptors originate from a human donor with alopecia areata. Each CDR3 is given with its conserved first and last residue. Fields, in order: J gene, V gene, CDR3 protein.

j_gene: TRBJ1-1; v_gene: TRBV5-4; CDR3aa: CASSLDSNTEAFF
j_gene: TRBJ2-3; v_gene: TRBV5-1; CDR3aa: CASSPVPGLAGGTDTQYF
j_gene: TRBJ2-1; v_gene: TRBV7-9; CDR3aa: CASSLITQGRSGKNEQFF
j_gene: TRBJ2-6; v_gene: TRBV27; CDR3aa: CASTAIFNVLTF
j_gene: TRBJ2-1; v_gene: TRBV4-1; CDR3aa: CASSQETGGTGPDNEQFF
j_gene: TRBJ2-1; v_gene: TRBV25-1; CDR3aa: CASSPEASGRSTYNEQFF
j_gene: TRBJ2-3; v_gene: TRBV7-2; CDR3aa: CASSTETGDTQYF
j_gene: TRBJ2-3; v_gene: TRBV29-1; CDR3aa: CSVDSLSTQYF
j_gene: TRBJ1-4; v_gene: TRBV4-1; CDR3aa: CASSQAIGEKLFF
j_gene: TRBJ1-2; v_gene: TRBV5-1; CDR3aa: CASSTVGYGYTF
j_gene: TRBJ1-1; v_gene: TRBV6-5; CDR3aa: CASSQRGAAEAFF
j_gene: TRBJ2-3; v_gene: TRBV7-3; CDR3aa: CASSEGRSQSTDTQYF
j_gene: TRBJ2-7; v_gene: TRBV30; CDR3aa: CAWSRGQGASREQYF
j_gene: TRBJ2-7; v_gene: TRBV2; CDR3aa: CASRTQVYEQYF